This T cell receptor (beta chain) was recorded in a study of blood T cell repertoires in COVID-19. In the study overall: Samples representing acute and convalescent COVID-19 were sourced from the United States, Italy and Spain. The analysed material was cDNA or gDNA that came from T cells, B-cell-depleted T cells, or PBMCs.

Germline lookup yields CDR1 MNHEY and CDR2 SVGAGI. J lost 7 bases, V lost 6 bases, and 8 bases had no gene match. The CDR3 totals 13 residues. Under the authors' procedure: Nucleated cell counts were estimated from reference gene primer amplification. Repertoires were generated with immunoSEQ multiplex PCR, while TCRdb's copy carries only in-frame clones and drops some. The V and J calls and clone size come from that table; D and trimming were worked out from the DNA. The sample consists of fewer than 250,000 clones, roughly 80% of them appearing once. Sequenced input: peripheral blood. The chain employs TRBV6-5 and TRBJ1-2; 7 bases are a match to TRBD1. This receptor was obtained from a woman in her sixties or seventies with active or convalescent COVID-19. CDR3 sequence: CASSQTGMGGYTF. CDR3 nucleotide sequence: TGTGCCAGCAGCCAGACAGGGATGGGTGGCTACACCTTC.